The 26 T cell receptor beta chains in this list originate from one sample, sequenced in a study of a mutant IDH1 vaccine in newly diagnosed glioma. Regarding time point: week 47, end of study. The content of each vaccine dose was 300 ug of mutant IDH1 20-mer peptide, and topical imiquimod accompanied it. These receptors have no known antigen. The assay was immunoSEQ multiplex PCR, and TCRdb's table has in-frame clones only and misses some. The data show roughly 32,000 clones, with roughly 87% seen just once and roughly 2% held by the top ten. Here the sequenced sample was PBMCs, taken from a glioma patient whose treatment included an IDH1 peptide vaccine. These TCRs come from a man aged 35-49 years with glioma.

The V call is TRBV27, the J call TRBJ2-2; 7 bases map to TRBD1. This CDR3 region has 17 residues. V lost 2 bases and J lost 2; bases outside the gene matches: 8. CDR1 is MNHEY and CDR2 is SMNVEV in the germline V gene (reference sequence). The CDR3, as DNA: TGTGCCAGCAGTTTAATAGCAGGGGGTCCCAACACCGGGGAGCTGTTTTTT. Translated, it gives CASSLIAGGPNTGELFF.

This sequence joins TRBV5-1 and TRBJ1-1; D is perhaps TRBD1 (6 bases). The CDR3 covers 16 residues. V lost 6 bases, J lost 1 base, and 19 bases lay in between. Germline V gene sequence: CDR1 SGHRS, CDR2 YFSETQ. The CDR3 region is CASTVRGGVSNTEAFF. DNA for the CDR3: TGCGCCAGCACCGTTCGCGGGGGCGTCTCGAACACTGAAGCTTTCTTT.

The chain employs TRBV10-3 and TRBJ1-1; 9 bases are a match to TRBD1. Germline-derived CDR1 and CDR2 are ENHRY and SYGVKD. The CDR3 consists of 14 residues. The ends lost 3 bases at V and 5 bases at J; junction bases unmatched: 4. CDR3 loop: CAISDPGQGTEAFF. CDR3 nucleotides: TGTGCCATCAGTGACCCGGGACAGGGTACTGAAGCTTTCTTT.

The chain recombines TRBV11-3 with TRBJ2-2; 12 nucleotides align to TRBD2. The germline V gene encodes CDR1 SGHNT and CDR2 YENEEA. Losses at the gene ends were 3 bases for V and 5 bases for J; bases not matched to a gene: 1. There are 15 residues in the CDR3. CDR3 nucleotides: TGTGCCAGCAGCTTCGGACTAGCGGGAACCGGGGAGCTGTTTTTT. This gives the protein CASSFGLAGTGELFF.

The chain recombines TRBV19 with TRBJ1-5, with 8 bases matching TRBD1. Germline loops: CDR1 LNHDA, CDR2 SQIVND (reference sequence). With 4 bases clipped from V and 4 bases from J, the junction kept 9 bases outside the gene matches. CDR3 size: 16 residues. In nucleotides, the CDR3 is TGTGCCAGTAGTACCACGACAGGGGCACTTAATCAGCCCCAGCATTTT. Its translation: CASSTTTGALNQPQHF.

This chain links TRBV27 with TRBJ1-1; no definite D call. The V end was cut by 1 base, the J end by 5 bases, with 11 bases between. This CDR3 is built from 14 residues. Germline V gene data show CDR1 as MNHEY and CDR2 as SMNVEV (reference sequence). The CDR3 protein is CASSLLRGRTEAFF. Written as DNA, the CDR3 is TGTGCCAGCAGTTTATTGCGGGGTCGAACTGAAGCTTTCTTT.

The CDR3 sequence: CASSYRDGETQYF. For the CDR3, the DNA is TGTGCCAGCAGTTACCGGGACGGGGAGACCCAGTACTTC. The chain combines TRBV6-6 with TRBJ2-5; D is perhaps TRBD1 or TRBD2 (5 bases each). This CDR3 is 13 amino acids long. V shed 2 bases and J shed 5 bases, with 9 bases lying between them. Germline-derived CDR1 and CDR2 are MNHNY and SVGAGI (reference sequence).

This chain joins TRBV10-2 and TRBJ2-7; D is unclear. This CDR3 spans 12 amino acids. CDR1 is WSHSY, CDR2 SAAADI, per germline. Trimming took 2 bases from V and 3 from J, leaving 5 bases between them. CDR3 DNA sequence: TGCGCCAGCAGTGAGGGGGACTACGAGCAGTACTTC. Its translation: CASSEGDYEQYF.

The chain uses TRBV6-1 and TRBJ1-2; TRBD1 might be the D (5 bases). This CDR3 spans 15 amino acids. CDR1 is MNHNS and CDR2 is SASEGT in the germline V gene. Trimming shortened V by 4 bases and J by 3 bases, and 15 bases separated the two germline ends. This CDR3 reads CASSVEIQGDYGYTF. CDR3 bases: TGTGCCAGCAGTGTTGAAATCCAGGGAGACTATGGCTACACCTTC.

The genes are TRBV4-2 and TRBJ2-1, with 10 bases lining up with TRBD1. The CDR3 has 15 amino acids. V shed 4 bases and J 3 bases; nucleotides not matched to a gene: 3. Germline V gene data show CDR1 as LGHNA and CDR2 as YNFKEQ. The CDR3 sequence: CASSLGQGDYNEQFF. In nucleotides, the CDR3 is TGTGCCAGCAGCCTAGGACAGGGGGACTACAATGAGCAGTTCTTC.

The chain links TRBV6-1 to TRBJ2-1; 8 bases are a match to TRBD2. The germline V gene encodes CDR1 MNHNS and CDR2 SASEGT. The CDR3 is 19 residues long. The J segment lost 3 bases and the V segment lost 0 bases, leaving 13 bases of the junction unmatched. CDR3 DNA sequence: TGTGCCAGCAGTGAAGCGCGGGGGGCCGGAGGCAGGGACTACAATGAGCAGTTCTTC. Translated: CASSEARGAGGRDYNEQFF.

The chain is built from TRBV7-2 and TRBJ1-3; 9 bases line up with TRBD1. The length of the CDR3 is 17 residues. V lost 5 bases and J lost 2; bases outside the gene matches: 10. The germline gives CDR1 SGHTA, CDR2 FQGNSA. In DNA form, the CDR3 reads TGTGCCAGCAGCCCCCGGGACAGGGTGATAGCTGGAAACACCATATATTTT. Its translation: CASSPRDRVIAGNTIYF.

The gene calls are TRBV7-2 and TRBJ1-2; the D gene is possibly TRBD1 (5 bases). Germline V gene data show CDR1 as SGHTA and CDR2 as FQGNSA. V shed 5 bases and J shed 3 bases, with 10 bases lying between them. The CDR3 length is 13 residues. CDR3 region: CASSVDSYYGYTF. CDR3 nucleotides: TGTGCCAGCAGCGTAGACAGTTACTATGGCTACACCTTC.

This chain uses TRBV30 with TRBJ2-1, with D perhaps assigned TRBD1 or TRBD2 (5 bases each). CDR3 length equals 16 residues. V shed 2 bases and J shed 2 bases, with 16 bases lying between them. Per the germline V gene, CDR1 is GTSNPN and CDR2 is SVGIG (reference sequence). CDR3 bases: TGTGCCTGGAGTCGGGGACCCTTAGCCGCCTACAATGAGCAGTTCTTC. This sequence encodes CAWSRGPLAAYNEQFF.

The chain combines TRBV6-1 with TRBJ1-2; D remains unclear. The CDR3 sequence is 14 residues long. Germline assignment: CDR1 MNHNS and CDR2 SASEGT. Trimming removed 8 bases at V and 4 bases at J, with 17 bases between. The CDR3, as DNA: TGTGCCAGCTTACTGGACGGGTCGGGCTATGGCTACACCTTC. It translates to CASLLDGSGYGYTF.

This chain connects TRBV7-8 to TRBJ2-2, with 8 bases identical to TRBD1. CDR1 SGHVS and CDR2 FQNEAQ come from the germline V gene. The CDR3 length is 18 residues. V lost 3 bases to trimming and J lost 0 bases; unmatched junction nucleotides: 9. The CDR3, as DNA: TGTGCCAGCAGCTTTTTAGTCGAGACAGGGGCGAACACCGGGGAGCTGTTTTTT. This sequence encodes CASSFLVETGANTGELFF.

V gene TRBV7-3 combines with J gene TRBJ2-7, with 13 positions matching TRBD2. Germline V lookup: CDR1 SGHTA, CDR2 FQGTGA. V shed 4 bases and J 5 bases; nucleotides not matched to a gene: 5. The CDR3 loop spans 15 amino acids. CDR3 DNA sequence: TGTGCCAGCAGCTCCCTTGGACTAGCGGGAGACGAGCAGTACTTC. This translates into CASSSLGLAGDEQYF.

The chain employs TRBV2 and TRBJ2-3; 8 bases fit TRBD2. There are 15 residues in the CDR3. The junction had 6 bases not matched to a gene; V was cut back by 7 bases and J by 0 bases. The germline V gene has CDR1 SNHLY and CDR2 FYNNEI. This CDR3 is CASTLAGRSTDTQYF. CDR3 bases: TGTGCCAGCACCTTAGCGGGGAGGAGCACAGATACGCAGTATTTT. Drawing the rest from reference TRBV2 and TRBJ2-3, the complete variable domain is EPEVTQTPSHQVTQMGQEVILRCVPISNHLYFYWYRQILGQKVEFLVSFYNNEISEKSEIFDDQFSVERPDGSNFTLKIRSTKLEDSAMYFCASTLAGRSTDTQYFGPGTRLTVL.

The gene calls are TRBV6-4 and TRBJ2-2; 7 positions agree with TRBD1. The CDR3 runs 14 residues. Trimming took 6 bases from V and 6 from J; bases not matched to a gene: 7. The germline V gene encodes CDR1 MRHNA and CDR2 SNTAGT. CDR3 protein: CASSYDRAAGELFF. The CDR3 coding sequence is TGTGCCAGCAGCTACGACAGGGCGGCCGGGGAGCTGTTTTTT.

V usage is TRBV6-1 and J usage is TRBJ1-1; D uncertain. CDR1 and CDR2 from the germline V gene are MNHNS and SASEGT. V was trimmed by 4 bases and J by 2 bases, leaving 8 bases between them. The CDR3 is 13 residues long. The CDR3 DNA sequence: TGTGCCAGCAGTGGTTCAGCCAACACTGAAGCTTTCTTT. The encoded protein is CASSGSANTEAFF.

V gene TRBV7-3 combines with J gene TRBJ2-3; 7 bases align to TRBD2. V was pared by 2 bases and J by 3 bases, with 2 bases of the junction left unmatched. This CDR3 spans 14 amino acids. Germline V gene sequence: CDR1 SGHTA, CDR2 FQGTGA. CDR3 nucleotide sequence: TGTGCCAGCAGCTTAGCGGGACTAACAGATACGCAGTATTTT. This sequence encodes CASSLAGLTDTQYF.

J is TRBJ1-4 and V is TRBV19, with 9 bases aligning to TRBD1. The CDR3 loop spans 13 amino acids. Germline V gene sequence: CDR1 LNHDA, CDR2 SQIVND (reference sequence). The ends lost 8 bases at V and 7 bases at J; junction bases unmatched: 5. The CDR3 DNA reads as TGTGCCAGTGAGGACAGGGGAAGTGAAAAACTGTTTTTT. This translates into CASEDRGSEKLFF.

The V gene is TRBV30, the J gene TRBJ1-3; 7 bases agree with TRBD1. Germline values: CDR1 GTSNPN, CDR2 SVGIG (reference sequence). V shed 2 bases, J shed 10 bases, and the junction held 5 bases outside the gene matches. The CDR3 contains 12 residues. The CDR3 spells CAWSKDRRTIYF. Written as DNA, the CDR3 is TGTGCCTGGAGTAAGGACAGGCGAACCATATATTTT.

This chain links TRBV11-2 with TRBJ2-7; no definite D call. Per germline, CDR1 SGHAT and CDR2 FQNNGV. The CDR3 spans 14 residues. Deletions cut 3 bases from V and 2 bases from J, with 11 bases between. The CDR3: CASSLDVRAYEQYV. For the CDR3, the DNA is TGTGCCAGCAGCTTGGACGTTAGGGCCTACGAGCAGTACGTC.

This clone has just one count. This sequence joins TRBV7-2 and TRBJ1-6; D is possibly TRBD1 (6 bases). The CDR3 runs 14 residues. The germline V and J ends were trimmed by 3 bases and 9 bases, with 12 bases remaining between them. Germline CDR1 SGHTA, CDR2 FQGNSA. CDR3 coding DNA: TGTGCCAGCAGCTTGGGGGGGGCGGCTTCACCCCTCCACTTT. It codes for CASSLGGAASPLHF.

This clone was detected only once. J is TRBJ1-3 and V is TRBV5-1, with 8 bases aligning to TRBD1. V lost 4 bases, J lost 0 bases, and 12 bases stayed unmatched. The germline V gene encodes CDR1 SGHRS and CDR2 YFSETQ. This CDR3 comprises 18 residues. The CDR3 coding sequence is TGCGCCAGCAGCCGTCTGGGGGACAGGATTTACTCTGGAAACACCATATATTTT. As protein: CASSRLGDRIYSGNTIYF.